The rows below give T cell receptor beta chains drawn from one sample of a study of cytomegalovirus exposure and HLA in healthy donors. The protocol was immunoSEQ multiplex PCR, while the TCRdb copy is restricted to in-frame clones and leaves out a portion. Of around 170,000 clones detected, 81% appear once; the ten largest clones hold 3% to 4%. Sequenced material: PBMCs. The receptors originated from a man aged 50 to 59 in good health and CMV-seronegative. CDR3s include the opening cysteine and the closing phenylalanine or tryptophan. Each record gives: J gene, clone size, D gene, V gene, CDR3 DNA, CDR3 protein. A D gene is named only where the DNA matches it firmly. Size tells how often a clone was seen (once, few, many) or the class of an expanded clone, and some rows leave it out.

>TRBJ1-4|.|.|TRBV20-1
TGCAGTCCCAGTCATGAAAAACTGTTTTTT
CSPSHEKLFF
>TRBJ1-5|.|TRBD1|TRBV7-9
TGTACCAGCAGCGCGGGACAGGGGGACGGGCTGGGCAATCAGCCCCAGCATTTT
CTSSAGQGDGLGNQPQHF
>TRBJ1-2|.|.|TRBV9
TGTGCCAGCAGCGTAGGGCAGGGTGGAACTAACTATGGCTACACCTTC
CASSVGQGGTNYGYTF
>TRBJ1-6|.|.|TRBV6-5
TGTGCCAGCAGTTACGCCGGGGGGTCCCACCACTTT
CASSYAGGSHHF
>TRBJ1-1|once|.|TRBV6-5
TGTGCCAGCAGTTCCCTGGAGGGGGGGACTGAAGCTTTCTTT
CASSSLEGGTEAFF
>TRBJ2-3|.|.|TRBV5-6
TGTGCCAGCAGCCCGCGGGTGAGGGGGGGATATGTCACAGATACGCAGTATTTT
CASSPRVRGGYVTDTQYF
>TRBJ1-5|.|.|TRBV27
TGTGCCAGCAGTTTATATGGCAGGGGCCTAGGTCAGCCCCAGCATTTT
CASSLYGRGLGQPQHF
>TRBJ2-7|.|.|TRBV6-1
TGTGCCGGTGGCGGTTCCGGGATGGGCGAGCAGTACTTC
CAGGGSGMGEQYF
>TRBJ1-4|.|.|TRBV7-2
TGTGCCAGCAGCTTGTCCAGGGCAGGGGAAAAACTGTTTTTT
CASSLSRAGEKLFF
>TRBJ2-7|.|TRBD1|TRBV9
TGTGCCAGCAGCGCCTCTCACAGGGGGTACGAGCAGTACTTC
CASSASHRGYEQYF
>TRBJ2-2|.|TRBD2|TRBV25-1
TGTGCCAGCAGTGTCCGGGGACTAGCGGGGCCCGGGGAGCTGTTTTTT
CASSVRGLAGPGELFF
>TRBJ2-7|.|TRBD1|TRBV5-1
TGCGCCAGCAGCTTGGGGACAGGGATAAGCTACGAGCAGTACTTC
CASSLGTGISYEQYF
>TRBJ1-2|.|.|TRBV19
TGTGCCAGTAGTAAGTCCCGGGAAGGCAACTATGGCTACACCTTC
CASSKSREGNYGYTF
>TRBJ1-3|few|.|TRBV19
TGTGCCAGTATTCAGGGCCCATCTGGAAACACCATATATTTT
CASIQGPSGNTIYF
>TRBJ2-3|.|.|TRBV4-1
TGCGCCAGCAGCCAAAAACCTCCCCAAGCGACAGATACGCAGTATTTT
CASSQKPPQATDTQYF
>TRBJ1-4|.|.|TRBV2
TGTGCCAGCAGGCCGGTCAGGGTCGTTGAAAAACTGTTTTTT
CASRPVRVVEKLFF
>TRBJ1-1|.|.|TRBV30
TGTGCCTGGGAAGAGGCTCGCGAAGCTTTCTTT
CAWEEAREAFF
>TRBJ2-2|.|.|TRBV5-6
TGTGCCAGCAGCTTGCGGGATGGGGAGTCCACCGGGGAGCTGTTTTTT
CASSLRDGESTGELFF
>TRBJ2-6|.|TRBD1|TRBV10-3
TGTGCCATCAGTGGGGACAGGGGCGTTGGGGCCAACGTCCTGACTTTC
CAISGDRGVGANVLTF
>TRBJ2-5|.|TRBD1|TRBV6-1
TGTGCCAGCAGTACAGGACAGGCCCGAAAAGAGACCCAGTACTTC
CASSTGQARKETQYF
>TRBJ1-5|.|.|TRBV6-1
TGTGCCAGCAGCAGGGGTAATCAGCCCCAGCATTTT
CASSRGNQPQHF
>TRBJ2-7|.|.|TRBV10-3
TGTGCCATCAGCTTTGACACCTACGAGCAGTACTTC
CAISFDTYEQYF
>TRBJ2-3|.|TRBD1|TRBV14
TGTGCCAGCAGCCAAGACGGGACAGCTAACACAGATACGCAGTATTTT
CASSQDGTANTDTQYF
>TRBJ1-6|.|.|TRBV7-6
TGTGCCAGCAGCGCCGTGGCGGAGGGCAATTCACCCCTCCACTTT
CASSAVAEGNSPLHF
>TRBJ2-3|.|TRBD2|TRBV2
TGTGCCAGCAGTGAAACGGGGGGGCCAGGTACGCAGTATTTT
CASSETGGPGTQYF
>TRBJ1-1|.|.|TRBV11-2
TGTGCCAGCAGCTTTAGGGGTAGTACTGAAGCTTTCTTT
CASSFRGSTEAFF
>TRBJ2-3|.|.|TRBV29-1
TGCAGCGTCACAGCAACTAGCACAGATACGCAGTATTTT
CSVTATSTDTQYF
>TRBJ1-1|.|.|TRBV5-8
TGTGCCAGCAGCCTACAGGGATATGAAGCTTTCTTT
CASSLQGYEAFF
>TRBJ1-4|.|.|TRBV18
TGTGCCAGCTCGTCCTCGGTGGGGGGAAATGAAAAACTGTTTTTT
CASSSSVGGNEKLFF
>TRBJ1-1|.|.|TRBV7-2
TGTGCCAGCAGCTTATCGCTAGTGAACACTGAAGCTTTCTTT
CASSLSLVNTEAFF
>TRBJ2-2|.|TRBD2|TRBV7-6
TGTGCCAGCAGCCCGCGGACTAGCGGGGGTTCCACAACCACCGGGGAGCTGTTTTTT
CASSPRTSGGSTTTGELFF
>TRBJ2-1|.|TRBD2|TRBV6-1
TGTGCCAGCAGTGACACCGGGACTAGCGGGTACAATGAGCAGTTCTTC
CASSDTGTSGYNEQFF
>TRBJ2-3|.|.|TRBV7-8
TGTGCCAGCAGTCCGTTAGGTGCGACTCGTAATACGCAGTATTTT
CASSPLGATRNTQYF
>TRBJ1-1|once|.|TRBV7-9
TGTTCCAGCAGGGCTGAGGCGGGGGCTGAAGCTTTCTTT
CSSRAEAGAEAFF
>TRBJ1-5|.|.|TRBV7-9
TGTGCCAGCAGCTTAGGGGCAGGGACTAATCAGCCCCAGCATTTT
CASSLGAGTNQPQHF
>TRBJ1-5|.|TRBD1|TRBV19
TGTGCCAGTAGAAGACAGGGGGATCAGCCCCAGCATTTT
CASRRQGDQPQHF
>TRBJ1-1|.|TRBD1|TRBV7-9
TGTGCCAGCAGCTTTAACAGGGGAAACACTGAAGCTTTCTTT
CASSFNRGNTEAFF
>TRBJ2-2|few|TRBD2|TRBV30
TGTGCCTGGAGTAGACAGCGGGGGGGGGCAATCGGGGAGCTGTTTTTT
CAWSRQRGGAIGELFF
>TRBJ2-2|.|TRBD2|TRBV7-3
TGTGCCAGCAGCCCTCTAGCGGGGGACACCGGGGAGCTGTTTTTT
CASSPLAGDTGELFF
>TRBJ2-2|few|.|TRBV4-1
TGCGCCAGCAGCCAAGATATACAGGAGGGATACACCGGGGAGCTGTTTTTT
CASSQDIQEGYTGELFF
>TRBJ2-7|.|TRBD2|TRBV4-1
TGCGCCAGCAGCCAAGATATAAGCGGGGGGATCTACGAGCAGTACTTC
CASSQDISGGIYEQYF
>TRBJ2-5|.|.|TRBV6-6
TGTGCCAGCAGTCGGACAGTCCAAGAGACCCAGTACTTC
CASSRTVQETQYF
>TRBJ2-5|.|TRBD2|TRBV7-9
TGTGCCAGCAGCCACAGCGGGGGGGAGACCCAGTACTTC
CASSHSGGETQYF